These 14 T cell receptor beta chains were sequenced from one sample in a study of blood T cell repertoires in COVID-19. Repertoires were generated with immunoSEQ multiplex PCR, while TCRdb's copy carries only in-frame clones and drops some. The sample holds approximately 170,000 clones, roughly four fifths seen once. The sequencing input was peripheral blood. These receptors all come from a man in his 70s who had recovered from COVID-19.

The chain has TRBV3-1 (or the pseudogene TRBV3-2) and TRBJ1-6, with no clear D. V shed 0 bases and J shed 5 bases, with 5 bases lying between them. Germline V CDR1 and CDR2: LGHDT, YNNKEL (reference sequence). The CDR3 spans 14 residues. CDR3 bases: TGTGCCAGCAGCCAAGAAAGCGATAATTCACCCCTCCACTTT. Protein product: CASSQESDNSPLHF.

As to this clone: Germline is not matched at one junction end, which may reflect a read error. The V call is TRBV6-9, the J call TRBJ2-2, with a weak D call TRBD2 (6 bases). Germline V lookup: CDR1 MNHGY, CDR2 SVAAGI. CDR3 size: 19 residues. CDR3 residues: CATLYGGRAGRVLYRGAVF. CDR3 coding DNA: TGTGCCACCTTATACGGGGGACGGGCAGGTCGAGTTTTATACCGGGGAGCTGTTTTT.

The chain links TRBV5-1 to TRBJ2-1; 9 nucleotides align to TRBD2. This CDR3 is 15 amino acids long. From germline, CDR1 is SGHRS and CDR2 YFSETQ. J lost 6 bases, V lost 3 bases, and 7 bases had no gene match. The CDR3 loop is CASSYRAGGFNEQFF. The CDR3 nucleotides read TGCGCCAGCAGCTATCGTGCGGGAGGGTTCAATGAGCAGTTCTTC. The complete variable domain, with remaining parts taken from reference TRBV5-1 and TRBJ2-1, reads KAGVTQTPRYLIKTRGQQVTLSCSPISGHRSVSWYQQTPGQGLQFLFEYFSETQRNKGNFPGRFSGRQFSNSRSEMNVSTLELGDSALYLCASSYRAGGFNEQFFGPGTRLTVL.

The sample holds one count of this clone. The rearrangement uses TRBV11-2 and TRBJ2-2, with TRBD2 as a possible D gene (7 bases). V was trimmed by 6 bases and J by 2 bases, leaving 13 bases between them. The germline CDR1 and CDR2 sequences are SGHAT and FQNNGV. CDR3 length: 15 residues. CDR3: CASSSGGSNTGELFF. CDR3 nucleotide sequence: TGTGCCAGCAGTTCGGGGGGCTCTAACACCGGGGAGCTGTTTTTT.

V and J are TRBV19 and TRBJ2-3; D possibly corresponds to TRBD2 (5 bases). Per the germline V gene, CDR1 is LNHDA and CDR2 is SQIVND (reference sequence). CDR3 length equals 14 residues. V was trimmed by 2 bases and J by 6 bases, leaving 12 bases between them. CDR3 DNA: TGTGCCAGTAGTATACTAGCCGGAGAGGATACGCAGTATTTT. This translates into CASSILAGEDTQYF.

V usage is TRBV19 and J usage is TRBJ1-1; D perhaps matches TRBD1 (5 bases). V was trimmed by 0 bases and J by 5 bases, leaving 19 bases between them. The CDR3 totals 17 residues. Germline CDR1 reads LNHDA; CDR2 reads SQIVND (reference sequence). CDR3 nucleotides: TGTGCCAGTAGTATAGATCTCCCGAGGAGGGGAGGTACTGAAGCTTTCTTT. It translates to CASSIDLPRRGGTEAFF.

The gene calls are TRBV10-3 and TRBJ2-7, with a possible D match to TRBD2 (6 bases). Germline loops: CDR1 ENHRY, CDR2 SYGVKD. Trimming took off 9 bases at V and 3 bases at J, with 12 bases between the two ends. CDR3 length equals 12 residues. The DNA for the CDR3 is TGTGCCATGGGGGGATTGAGCTACGAGCAGTACTTC. Amino acids: CAMGGLSYEQYF.

The rearrangement joins TRBV3-1 (or the pseudogene TRBV3-2) to TRBJ1-1; weak D call: TRBD1 (6 bases). The CDR3 spans 15 residues. Per germline, CDR1 LGHDT and CDR2 YNNKEL (reference sequence). The V gene lost 0 bases and the J gene lost 1 base, with 9 bases spanning the gap. DNA of the CDR3: TGTGCCAGCAGCCAAGATTGGACAGAGAACACTGAAGCTTTCTTT. Protein sequence: CASSQDWTENTEAFF.

The chain has TRBV20-1 and TRBJ1-5, with no clear D. V lost 1 base and J 7 bases, leaving 5 bases between the germline ends. This CDR3 contains 11 residues. Germline V gene data show CDR1 as DFQATT and CDR2 as SNEGSKA (reference sequence). In nucleotides, the CDR3 is TGCAGTGCTAGAGCGGGACAGCCCCAGCATTTT. It codes for CSARAGQPQHF.

This chain connects TRBV5-1 to TRBJ2-2, with TRBD2 identical over 8 bases. CDR3 length: 17 amino acids. V was pared by 0 bases and J by 2 bases, with 6 bases of the junction left unmatched. Germline V CDR1 and CDR2: SGHRS, YFSETQ. The CDR3 region has the DNA TGCGCCAGCAGCTTGGTTGCGGGAGGAGTTAACACCGGGGAGCTGTTTTTT. Its protein is CASSLVAGGVNTGELFF.

The chain links TRBV5-4 to TRBJ2-7; 8 bases map to TRBD1. Trimming removed 4 bases from V and 0 bases from J; junction bases left unmatched: 6. This CDR3 spans 15 amino acids. CDR1 is SGHNT, CDR2 YYREEE, per germline (reference sequence). The CDR3 spells CASSRETGGSYEQYF. The CDR3 bases are TGTGCCAGCAGCCGAGAAACAGGGGGCTCCTACGAGCAGTACTTC.

The chain employs TRBV5-1 and TRBJ2-7; 7 bases match TRBD1. Losses at the gene ends were 3 bases for V and 4 bases for J; bases not matched to a gene: 13. The CDR3 runs 16 residues. The germline V gene encodes CDR1 SGHRS and CDR2 YFSETQ. CDR3 sequence: CASSWGPGGEGYEQYF. Written as DNA, the CDR3 is TGCGCCAGCAGCTGGGGTCCAGGGGGTGAGGGGTACGAGCAGTACTTC. Full variable domain (remainder filled in from reference TRBV5-1 and TRBJ2-7): KAGVTQTPRYLIKTRGQQVTLSCSPISGHRSVSWYQQTPGQGLQFLFEYFSETQRNKGNFPGRFSGRQFSNSRSEMNVSTLELGDSALYLCASSWGPGGEGYEQYFGPGTRLTVT.

The chain couples TRBV10-2 to TRBJ2-7; 8 nucleotides agree with TRBD2. The CDR3 spans 14 residues. Germline assignment: CDR1 WSHSY and CDR2 SAAADI. V lost 8 bases and J lost 6; bases outside the gene matches: 12. The CDR3 bases are TGCGCCAGCGGTGGGAGCGGGAGAAGGCTCGAGCAGTACTTC. Translating it yields CASGGSGRRLEQYF.

DNA for the CDR3: TGTGCCAGCAGCTTAGGGGCCCCCGGGACAGCTGGGGCCAACGTCCTGACTTTC. This sequence encodes CASSLGAPGTAGANVLTF. The rearrangement uses TRBV11-2 and TRBJ2-6; 7 nucleotides align to TRBD1. The CDR3 spans 18 residues. The germline CDR1 and CDR2 sequences are SGHAT and FQNNGV. V was pared by 1 base and J by 2 bases, with 8 bases of the junction left unmatched.